This is a list of T cell receptor beta chains from one sample in a study of T-cell reconstitution after alpha-beta-depleted transplantation in children. Using its own MiXCR run on the PCR reads, TCRdb lists one record per CDR3 protein. The table records around 600,000 distinct CDR3 sequences, under 30% of them present only once. The sequencing used PBMCs, mostly from graft donor cells, collected 360 days after TCRalphabeta/CD19-depleted stem cell transplant. These receptors came from a boy in the first two years of life who had a stem cell transplant for acute myeloid leukemia, so the T cells may come from the graft donor. CDR3s include the opening cysteine and the closing phenylalanine or tryptophan. A D gene is named only where the DNA matches it firmly. Some rows mark clone size as missing; the rest say once, few, many or name a class of expanded clone.

>many|.|TRBV29-1|TRBJ2-2
CSVGQGDGELFF
TGCAGCGTTGGACAAGGAGACGGGGAGCTGTTTTTT
>.|.|TRBV7-9|TRBJ2-5
CASSSRGRGETQYF
TGTGCCAGCAGCTCTCGCGGACGAGGGGAGACCCAGTACTTC
>.|.|TRBV29-1|TRBJ1-4
CSASGRFSEKLFF
TGCAGCGCTTCCGGGAGGTTTAGTGAAAAACTGTTTTTT
>few|TRBD1|TRBV9|TRBJ2-7
CASSETPRDREQYF
TGTGCCAGCAGCGAGACCCCCCGGGACAGAGAGCAGTACTTC
>few|.|TRBV6-1|TRBJ2-5
CASAVGGYKETQYF
TGTGCCAGCGCGGTCGGCGGGTACAAAGAGACCCAGTACTTC
>many|.|TRBV6-5|TRBJ1-6
CASSSSRGGDSPLHF
TGTGCCAGCAGTTCCTCTAGGGGAGGTGATTCACCCCTCCACTTT
>many|.|TRBV7-8|TRBJ1-5
CASSFLGSQPQHF
TGTGCCAGCAGTTTCCTCGGGAGTCAGCCCCAGCATTTT
>many|.|TRBV11-2|TRBJ1-6
CASSLYREGNSPLHF
TGTGCCAGCAGCTTATACAGGGAGGGGAATTCACCCCTCCACTTT
>.|TRBD2|TRBV9|TRBJ2-2
CASSVAPLTSLASGGPSNTGELFF
TGTGCCAGCAGCGTAGCTCCCCTTACTTCGTTGGCTAGCGGGGGGCCATCGAACACCGGGGAGCTGTTTTTT
>.|.|TRBV5-1|TRBJ2-7
CASSQRTGTGSHEQYF
TGCGCCAGCAGCCAAAGAACCGGGACTGGCAGCCACGAGCAGTACTTC
>.|.|TRBV20-1|TRBJ2-1
CSARGWGPQWSDEQFF
TGCAGTGCTAGAGGATGGGGCCCCCAATGGTCGGATGAGCAGTTCTTC
>.|TRBD2|TRBV4-3|TRBJ2-7
CASSQDPGGEQQYF
TGCGCCAGCAGCCAAGACCCCGGGGGGGAACAGCAGTACTTC
>many|TRBD2|TRBV28|TRBJ2-3
CASSFGAGPTDTQYF
TGTGCCAGCAGTTTCGGAGCGGGGCCCACAGATACGCAGTATTTT
>.|.|TRBV12-3/TRBV12-4|TRBJ1-1
CASSLGGDRSMNTEAFF
TGTGCCAGCAGTTTAGGAGGGGACCGATCCATGAACACTGAAGCTTTCTTT
>many|.|TRBV7-6|TRBJ2-3
CASSLMGESTDTQYF
TGTGCCAGCAGCTTAATGGGCGAGAGCACAGATACGCAGTATTTT
>.|TRBD2|TRBV7-9|TRBJ2-5
CASSVASGGKTQYF
TGTGCCAGCAGCGTCGCTAGCGGGGGAAAGACCCAGTACTTC
>few|.|TRBV4-2|TRBJ2-2
CASGNGGELFF
TGTGCCAGCGGCAATGGGGGGGAGCTGTTTTTT
>.|TRBD1|TRBV18|TRBJ2-5
CASSPDRGEETQYF
TGTGCCAGCTCACCAGACAGGGGTGAAGAGACCCAGTACTTC
>many|.|TRBV7-2|TRBJ2-5
CASSFEIQETQYF
TGTGCCAGCAGCTTTGAGATACAAGAGACCCAGTACTTC
>few|.|TRBV7-2|TRBJ2-3
CASSLAGGPLPNTQYF
TGTGCCAGCAGCTTAGCGGGGGGGCCCCTTCCGAATACGCAGTATTTT
>.|TRBD2|TRBV20-1|TRBJ2-3
CSARVGLSLTDTQYF
TGCAGTGCTAGAGTGGGACTATCCCTCACAGATACGCAGTATTTT
>many|.|TRBV30|TRBJ2-1
CAWKWPNEQFF
TGTGCCTGGAAATGGCCTAATGAGCAGTTCTTC
>few|.|TRBV4-3|TRBJ2-7
CASSQGASSYEQYF
TGCGCCAGCAGCCAAGGAGCTTCCTCCTACGAGCAGTACTTC
>.|TRBD1|TRBV20-1|TRBJ2-5
CSARVPGGETQYF
TGCAGTGCTAGAGTACCAGGGGGAGAGACCCAGTACTTC
>few|TRBD1|TRBV12-3/TRBV12-4|TRBJ2-3
CASSLGDRASTDTQYF
TGTGCCAGCAGTTTAGGAGACAGGGCTAGCACAGATACGCAGTATTTT
>many|TRBD2|TRBV6-5|TRBJ2-1
CASSFGLAWNEQFF
TGTGCCAGCAGTTTCGGACTAGCGTGGAATGAGCAGTTCTTC
>.|.|TRBV29-1|TRBJ2-1
CSVELRKEFDEQFF
TGCAGCGTTGAACTAAGGAAGGAGTTTGATGAGCAGTTCTTC
>few|.|TRBV18|TRBJ2-1
CASSYSGDERGEQFF
TGTGCCAGCTCATACTCAGGGGATGAGAGGGGCGAGCAGTTCTTC
>many|TRBD1|TRBV3-1|TRBJ1-1
CASSRARTGGSNTEAFF
TGTGCCAGCAGCCGGGCGAGGACAGGGGGAAGTAACACTGAAGCTTTCTTT
>few|.|TRBV4-3|TRBJ2-7
CASSQERDNRGEQYF
TGCGCCAGCAGCCAAGAAAGGGATAATCGTGGCGAGCAGTACTTC
>.|.|TRBV5-6|TRBJ2-5
CASSLLTGLREAQYF
TGTGCCAGCAGCCTCCTGACAGGACTGAGGGAGGCCCAGTACTTC
>many|.|TRBV28|TRBJ1-5
CASKTGGNQPQHF
TGTGCCAGCAAGACCGGGGGAAATCAGCCCCAGCATTTT
>.|TRBD1|TRBV12-3/TRBV12-4|TRBJ2-1
CASSFPAPDNSGTGAPSYNEQFF
TGTGCCAGCAGTTTCCCCGCTCCGGATAATTCCGGGACAGGGGCCCCCTCCTACAATGAGCAGTTCTTC
>.|.|TRBV6-1|TRBJ2-2
CASSGGHSAGELFF
TGTGCCAGCAGTGGGGGACACAGCGCCGGGGAGCTGTTTTTT
>.|.|TRBV12-3/TRBV12-4|TRBJ1-1
CASSYRAGGTEAFF
TGTGCCAGCAGTTACAGGGCAGGTGGCACTGAAGCTTTCTTT
>few|.|TRBV24-1|TRBJ2-3
CATRDTTDTQYF
TGTGCCACCAGGGACACCACAGATACGCAGTATTTT
>few|.|TRBV30|TRBJ2-7
CAWSTDRAYEQYF
TGTGCCTGGAGTACCGACAGAGCCTACGAGCAGTACTTC
>many|TRBD2|TRBV19|TRBJ2-1
CASKVGLAGYGEQFF
TGTGCCAGTAAGGTAGGACTAGCGGGGTACGGAGAGCAGTTCTTC